Presented here are 17 T cell receptor beta chains from one specimen sequenced in a study of T cells after yellow fever vaccination (dated by TCRdb to about 2019). Sample treatment or condition, as interpreted from the label and publication: live attenuated yellow fever vaccine strain. The library came from 5' RACE. The sequencing machine was an Illumina HiSeq 2500. TCRdb handled the public reads itself, with Q25 trimming in fastp and clone calling in MiXCR, and kept productive beta chains. CDR3 protein sequences are deduplicated, and each keeps its most common genes and DNA. This sample has around 300,000 distinct CDR3 sequences in its table, and 13% of those were observed once. The ten biggest clones cover 0.4% to 0.55% of the sample. The specimen comprised CD4+ T cells sorted from PBMCs, sampled 45 days after the yellow fever booster vaccination. The receptor set was obtained from a man younger than 45 who received the YFV17D yellow fever vaccine.

V and J are TRBV20-1 and TRBJ2-1; 8 bases line up with TRBD1. Germline V gives CDR1 DFQATT, CDR2 SNEGSKA (reference sequence). Losses at the gene ends were 3 bases for V and 2 bases for J; bases not matched to a gene: 3. This CDR3 is built from 14 residues. The CDR3 DNA reads as TGCAGTGCTAGTTCGGACAGGGCCTACAATGAGCAGTTCTTC. Residues: CSASSDRAYNEQFF.

The rearrangement links TRBV20-1 to TRBJ2-1, with 10 nucleotides matching TRBD2. After removal of 3 bases from V and 6 bases from J, the junction contained 8 bases not matched to a gene. The CDR3 runs to 15 residues. Germline lookup yields CDR1 DFQATT and CDR2 SNEGSKA (reference sequence). CDR3 region: CSASPAGGPANEQFF. In DNA, the CDR3 is TGCAGTGCTAGCCCAGCGGGAGGGCCGGCCAATGAGCAGTTCTTC.

The rearrangement uses TRBV7-9 and TRBJ2-3; D remains unclear. Germline loops: CDR1 SEHNR, CDR2 FQNEAQ (reference sequence). Trimming shortened V by 4 bases and J by 6 bases, and 11 bases separated the two germline ends. This CDR3 region has 13 residues. CDR3 DNA sequence: TGTGCCAGCAGCTCTAGACTGACGGATACGCAGTATTTT. Translation gives CASSSRLTDTQYF.

This sequence joins TRBV6-2 or TRBV6-3 and TRBJ1-1; D is perhaps TRBD1 (6 bases). V dropped 9 bases and J dropped 3 bases, with 11 bases sitting between them. This CDR3 is 12 amino acids long. Germline CDR1 is MNHEY and CDR2 is SVGEGT. The CDR3 nucleotides read TGTGCCAGTCAACAGGGTTACACTGAAGCTTTCTTT. It translates to CASQQGYTEAFF.

This clonotype occurred a few times. This chain uses TRBV4-3 with TRBJ2-1, with D maybe TRBD1 (7 bases). V lost 4 bases and J lost 0, with 19 bases in between. The CDR3 has 18 residues. Germline V lookup: CDR1 LGHNA, CDR2 YSLEER. The CDR3 protein is CASSLRGTARSSYNEQFF. The CDR3 coding sequence is TGCGCCAGCAGCCTCCGGGGGACAGCCCGGAGCTCCTACAATGAGCAGTTCTTC.

This clonotype was detected many times. The genes are TRBV7-9 and TRBJ2-6; 8 nucleotides align to TRBD1. The trim removed 4 bases at V and 7 bases at J, leaving 6 bases unmatched. This CDR3 comprises 15 residues. Germline V lookup: CDR1 SEHNR, CDR2 FQNEAQ (reference sequence). CDR3 nucleotides: TGTGCCAGCAGCTACCGGGACAGGCGAGCCAACGTCCTGACTTTC. Translation: CASSYRDRRANVLTF. The variable domain in full, with the rest retrieved from reference TRBV7-9 and TRBJ2-6, is DTGVSQNPRHKITKRGQNVTFRCDPISEHNRLYWYRQTLGQGPEFLTYFQNEAQLEKSRLLSDRFSAERPKGSFSTLEIQRTEQGDSAMYLCASSYRDRRANVLTFGAGSRLTVL.

This clonotype was seen more than once but under ten times. The CDR3 region has the DNA TGTGCCAGCAGCTTGGTACAGGGGTCCTACGAGCAGTACTTC. The encoded protein is CASSLVQGSYEQYF. V usage is TRBV5-8 and J usage is TRBJ2-7, with 7 bases that match TRBD1. The V gene's germline CDR1 is SGHTS and CDR2 YDEGEE. This CDR3 is 14 amino acids long. J gave up 1 base and V 0 bases, and 1 base lay outside the gene matches.

In this sample, this clonotype turned up a few times. The J gene is TRBJ1-4, the V gene TRBV20-1; D is perhaps TRBD1 (5 bases). This CDR3 contains 12 residues. Germline loops: CDR1 DFQATT, CDR2 SNEGSKA (reference sequence). V lost 8 bases and J 6 bases, leaving 13 bases between the germline ends. The CDR3 region is CSPYWGHEKLFF. CDR3 in DNA: TGCAGTCCCTATTGGGGCCATGAAAAACTGTTTTTT.

Written as DNA, the CDR3 is TGTGCCAGCAGCGCCTTGAGAACCGAGCAGTACTTC. Translating it yields CASSALRTEQYF. The V gene is TRBV7-2, the J gene TRBJ2-7; D gene ambiguous. V lost 5 bases and J 6 bases, leaving 11 bases between the germline ends. This CDR3 is built from 12 residues. The germline V gene has CDR1 SGHTA and CDR2 FQGNSA.

The V and J genes are TRBV6-2 or TRBV6-3 and TRBJ2-7; D is ambiguous. V was cut by 9 bases and J by 5 bases, with 26 bases left in between. Germline V gene sequence: CDR1 MNHEY, CDR2 SVGEGT. This CDR3 contains 16 residues. CDR3 sequence (DNA): TGTGCCAGTCGGTTAGGAGTCTCGAAAACGTCCGACGAGCAGTACTTC. This codes for CASRLGVSKTSDEQYF.

This clonotype was seen a handful of times. The chain uses TRBV20-1 and TRBJ2-1; 7 positions agree with TRBD1. CDR1 is DFQATT and CDR2 is SNEGSKA in the germline V gene (reference sequence). This CDR3 has 18 amino acids. V was clipped by 0 bases and J by 0 bases; unmatched bases: 11. The CDR3 is CSARDPTGRYNSYNEQFF. DNA of the CDR3: TGCAGTGCTAGAGATCCGACAGGGCGCTACAACTCCTACAATGAGCAGTTCTTC.

V gene TRBV25-1 combines with J gene TRBJ1-1; the D gene is possibly TRBD1 (5 bases). Trimming pared 4 bases from V and 4 bases from J, leaving 10 bases between. The CDR3 spans 13 residues. The germline CDR1 and CDR2 sequences are MGHDK and SYGVNS. CDR3 region: CASSGTRGTEAFF. CDR3 sequence (DNA): TGTGCCAGCAGTGGAACTAGGGGCACTGAAGCTTTCTTT.

This clonotype was seen only once. The junction and the germline gene differ at one end; a read error may be behind it. V gene TRBV5-1 combines with J gene TRBJ2-6; D possibly corresponds to TRBD1 (5 bases). CDR1 and CDR2 (germline): SGHRS, YFSETQ. This CDR3 is 16 amino acids long. The CDR3 sequence: CASKSDAPSGANALTF. CDR3 DNA: TGCGCCAGCAAATCGGACGCGCCCTCTGGGGCCAACGCCCTGACTTTC.

This clonotype was observed a few times. The J gene is TRBJ2-1, the V gene TRBV7-2; D is tentatively TRBD1 or TRBD2 (6 bases each). The germline CDR1 and CDR2 sequences are SGHTA and FQGNSA. CDR3 size: 16 residues. Trimming took off 2 bases at V and 5 bases at J, with 16 bases between the two ends. In DNA, the CDR3 is TGTGCCAGCAGCTTATCCGGGGGCCAGGGTAACAATGAGCAGTTCTTC. Amino acids: CASSLSGGQGNNEQFF. Variable domain in full (rest from reference TRBV7-2 and TRBJ2-1): GAGVSQSPSNKVTEKGKDVELRCDPISGHTALYWYRQSLGQGLEFLIYFQGNSAPDKSGLPSDRFSAERTGGSVSTLTIQRTQQEDSAVYLCASSLSGGQGNNEQFFGPGTRLTVL.

The V call is TRBV29-1, the J call TRBJ2-1; no clear D. Germline assignment: CDR1 SQVTM and CDR2 ANQGSEA. This CDR3 contains 11 residues. V dropped 4 bases and J dropped 7 bases, with 8 bases sitting between them. The CDR3 loop is CSVVLLNEQFF. CDR3 nucleotide sequence: TGCAGCGTTGTGTTGTTGAATGAGCAGTTCTTC.

This clonotype was counted at least ten times. V and J are TRBV7-9 and TRBJ2-7; 7 nucleotides agree with TRBD1. The CDR3 totals 13 residues. V shed 1 base, J shed 5 bases, and the junction held 2 bases outside the gene matches. In germline, CDR1 is SEHNR, CDR2 FQNEAQ (reference sequence). The CDR3 nucleotides read TGTGCCAGCAGCTTAGGACAGGGACACGAGCAGTACTTC. Protein product: CASSLGQGHEQYF.

This clonotype was seen only a few times. The chain links TRBV12-3 or TRBV12-4 to TRBJ2-1, with a weak D call TRBD2 (8 bases). This CDR3 has 13 amino acids. V was cut by 8 bases and J by 5 bases, with 13 bases left in between. For the CDR3, the DNA is TGTGCCAGCCACAGGGGACTAGACAATGAGCAGTTCTTC. It codes for CASHRGLDNEQFF.